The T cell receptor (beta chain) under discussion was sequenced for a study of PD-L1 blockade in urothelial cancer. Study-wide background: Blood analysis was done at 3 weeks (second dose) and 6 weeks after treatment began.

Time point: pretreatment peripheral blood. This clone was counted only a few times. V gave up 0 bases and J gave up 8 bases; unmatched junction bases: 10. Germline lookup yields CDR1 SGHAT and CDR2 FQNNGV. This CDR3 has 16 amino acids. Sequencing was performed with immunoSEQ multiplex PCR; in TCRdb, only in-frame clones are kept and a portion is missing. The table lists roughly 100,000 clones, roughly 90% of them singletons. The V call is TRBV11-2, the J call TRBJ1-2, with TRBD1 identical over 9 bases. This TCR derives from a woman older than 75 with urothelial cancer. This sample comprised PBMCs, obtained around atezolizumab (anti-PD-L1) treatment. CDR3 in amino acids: CASSLDQGQGSGGYTF. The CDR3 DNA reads TGTGCCAGCAGCTTAGATCAGGGACAGGGCAGCGGAGGCTACACCTTC.